This T cell receptor (beta chain) was sequenced in a study of blood T cell repertoires in COVID-19. Study context: The United States, Italy and Spain provided the acute and convalescent COVID-19 samples.

Germline CDR1 is MNHEY and CDR2 is SVGAGI. With 6 bases clipped from V and 8 bases from J, the junction kept 12 bases outside the gene matches. The CDR3 runs 14 residues. Cohorts were assigned according to the clinical history that participants reported. Donors in Cohort 3 who had recovered were those with two negative PCRs, healthcare professional clearance, or resolution of their symptoms. Original methodology: Nucleated cell number was recorded as an estimate derived from reference gene primer amplification. Here immunoSEQ multiplex PCR was the method, and the copy in TCRdb shows in-frame clones only, minus some. V, J and clone size are taken as reported in that table, and D and trimming were inferred from the DNA itself. The table has 450,000 or so clones, less than 95% seen once.

This receptor was identified in a man younger than 30 who had recovered from COVID-19. The sequenced sample consisted of PBMCs or T cells enriched from blood (not recorded which). V usage is TRBV6-5 and J usage is TRBJ1-2; 7 positions match TRBD1. For the CDR3, the DNA is TGTGCCAGCAGGATCAGGGGGAGTACGGGAGGCTACACCTTC. Residues: CASRIRGSTGGYTF.